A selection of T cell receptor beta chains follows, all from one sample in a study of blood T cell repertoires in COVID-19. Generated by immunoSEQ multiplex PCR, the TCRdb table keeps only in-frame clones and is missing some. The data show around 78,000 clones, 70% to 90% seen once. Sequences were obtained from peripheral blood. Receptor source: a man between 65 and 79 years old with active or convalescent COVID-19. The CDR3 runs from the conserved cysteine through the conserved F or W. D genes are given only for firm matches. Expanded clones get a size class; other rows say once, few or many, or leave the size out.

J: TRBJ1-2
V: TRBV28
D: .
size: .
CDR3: CASSPPVGRNYGYTF
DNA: TGTGCCAGCAGTCCACCTGTGGGGAGGAACTATGGCTACACCTTC

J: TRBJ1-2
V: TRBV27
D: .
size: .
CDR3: CASREMGGNGYGYTF
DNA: TGTGCCAGCCGGGAGATGGGGGGGAACGGCTATGGCTACACCTTC

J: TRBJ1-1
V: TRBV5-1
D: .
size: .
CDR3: CASSLASGDGEAFF
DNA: TGCGCCAGCAGCTTGGCCTCGGGGGATGGTGAAGCTTTCTTT

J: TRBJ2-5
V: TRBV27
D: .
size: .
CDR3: CASSRGLGETQYF
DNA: TGTGCCAGCAGTCGGGGACTGGGGGAGACCCAGTACTTC

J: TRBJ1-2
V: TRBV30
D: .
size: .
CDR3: CAWRPVAGAGGGYTF
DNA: TGTGCCTGGAGGCCCGTCGCAGGCGCCGGGGGGGGCTACACCTTC

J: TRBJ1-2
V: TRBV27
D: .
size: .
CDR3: CASSWSGANYGYTF
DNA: TGTGCCAGCAGTTGGTCAGGGGCCAACTATGGCTACACCTTC

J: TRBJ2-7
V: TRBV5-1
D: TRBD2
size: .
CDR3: CASCLTSGAYEQYF
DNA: TGCGCCAGCTGCCTGACTAGCGGGGCCTACGAGCAGTACTTC

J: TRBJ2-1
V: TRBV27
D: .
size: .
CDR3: CASTEKRTARDSNNEQFF
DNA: TGTGCCAGCACTGAGAAAAGGACGGCCAGGGACTCCAACAATGAGCAGTTCTTC

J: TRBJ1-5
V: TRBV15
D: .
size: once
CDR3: CATARGREGQPQHF
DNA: TGTGCCACCGCCCGTGGCAGGGAAGGCCAGCCCCAGCATTTT

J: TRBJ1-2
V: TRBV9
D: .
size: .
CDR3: CASSVDSYGYTF
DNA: TGTGCCAGCAGCGTAGATAGTTATGGCTACACCTTC

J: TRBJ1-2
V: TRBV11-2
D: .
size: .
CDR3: CASSLAQGYNGYTF
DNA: TGTGCCAGCAGCTTAGCACAGGGTTACAATGGCTACACCTTC

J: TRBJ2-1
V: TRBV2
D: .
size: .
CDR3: CASIPLENNEQFF
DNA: TGTGCCAGCATCCCACTTGAAAACAATGAGCAGTTCTTC

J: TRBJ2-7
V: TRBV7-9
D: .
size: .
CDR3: CASSLVGLGEQYF
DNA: TGTGCCAGCAGCTTAGTGGGACTTGGCGAGCAGTACTTC

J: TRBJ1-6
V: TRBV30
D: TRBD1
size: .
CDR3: CAWMDRSYNSPLHF
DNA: TGTGCCTGGATGGACAGGTCCTATAATTCACCCCTCCACTTT

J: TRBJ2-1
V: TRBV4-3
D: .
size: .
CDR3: CASSQKTQYNEQFF
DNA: TGCGCCAGCAGCCAAAAAACCCAGTACAATGAGCAGTTCTTC

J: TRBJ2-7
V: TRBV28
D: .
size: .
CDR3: CATNAGQGVYEQYF
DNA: TGTGCCACCAACGCGGGGCAGGGGGTTTACGAGCAGTACTTC

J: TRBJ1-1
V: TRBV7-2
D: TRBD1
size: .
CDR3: CASSPRQGGEKTEAFF
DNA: TGTGCCAGCAGCCCGCGACAGGGCGGGGAGAAAACTGAAGCTTTCTTT

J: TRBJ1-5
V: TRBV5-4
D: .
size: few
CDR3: CASSREGGQPQHF
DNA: TGTGCCAGCAGCCGGGAGGGGGGTCAGCCCCAGCATTTT

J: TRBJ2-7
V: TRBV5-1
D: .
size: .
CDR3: CASSPGTLFGYEQYF
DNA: TGCGCCAGCAGCCCGGGGACTCTTTTTGGGTACGAGCAGTACTTC

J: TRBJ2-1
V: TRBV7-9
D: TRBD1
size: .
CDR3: CASSLGQGLRGNEQFF
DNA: TGTGCCAGCAGCTTAGGACAGGGCCTCCGAGGTAATGAGCAGTTCTTC

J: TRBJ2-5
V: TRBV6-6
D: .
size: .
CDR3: CASSHRNQETQYF
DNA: TGTGCCAGCAGTCACAGAAACCAAGAGACCCAGTACTTC

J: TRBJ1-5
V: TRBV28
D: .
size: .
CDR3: CASSLGSVQSNQPQHF
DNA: TGTGCCAGCAGTTTAGGTTCAGTTCAGAGCAATCAGCCCCAGCATTTT

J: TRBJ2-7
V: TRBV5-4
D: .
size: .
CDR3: CASSLFGLNYEQYF
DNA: TGTGCCAGCAGCTTGTTTGGACTAAACTACGAGCAGTACTTC

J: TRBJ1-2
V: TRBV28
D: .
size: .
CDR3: CASSLIDRPGYGYTF
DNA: TGTGCCAGCAGTTTAATTGACAGACCAGGCTATGGCTACACCTTC

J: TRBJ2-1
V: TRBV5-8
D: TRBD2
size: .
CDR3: CASSHLAGRVNEQFF
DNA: TGTGCCAGCAGCCACCTAGCGGGGCGAGTGAATGAGCAGTTCTTC

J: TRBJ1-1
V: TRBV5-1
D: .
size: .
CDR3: CASRARTNTEAFF
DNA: TGCGCCAGCAGGGCTAGGACAAACACTGAAGCTTTCTTT

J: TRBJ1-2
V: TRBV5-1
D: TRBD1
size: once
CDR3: CASSTDRDPLPYTF
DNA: TGCGCCAGCAGCACCGACAGGGACCCTCTCCCCTACACCTTC

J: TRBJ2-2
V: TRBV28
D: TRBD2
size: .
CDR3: CASSFGLAGAGELFF
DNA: TGTGCCAGCAGTTTTGGACTAGCGGGAGCCGGGGAGCTGTTTTTT

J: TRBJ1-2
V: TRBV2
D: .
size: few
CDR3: CASRRSGGWSNYGYTF
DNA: TGTGCCAGCAGGCGGAGCGGGGGATGGAGTAACTATGGCTACACCTTC